This T cell receptor (beta chain) was profiled in a study of blood T cell repertoires in COVID-19. On the study more broadly: Sources were T cells, B-cell-depleted T cells, or PBMCs; the material itself was cDNA or gDNA.

Study processing details: How many nucleated cells were present was estimated from reference gene primer amplification. Assay: immunoSEQ multiplex PCR; the TCRdb copy retains only in-frame clones and omits some. V, J and clone size derive from that table, while D and trimming were established from the DNA sequence. This repertoire shows roughly 100,000 clones, 85% to 90% found once; its top ten account for 4% to 5%. The V gene lost 0 bases and the J gene lost 7 bases, with 5 bases spanning the gap. The CDR3 covers 13 residues. Germline V gene data show CDR1 as SGDLS and CDR2 as YYNGEE. The receptor was isolated from a human donor with COVID-19, enrolled during active disease. The donor label of this sample is uncertain. The specimen was peripheral blood. The chain recombines TRBV9 with TRBJ1-6; D remains unclear. The CDR3 here is CASSVAGNSPLHF. The CDR3 DNA is TGTGCCAGCAGCGTAGCGGGGAATTCACCCCTCCACTTT.